This T cell receptor (beta chain) was observed in a study of graft-versus-host responses after intestinal transplantation. The method was immunoSEQ multiplex PCR; TCRdb's version includes in-frame clones alone and lacks a portion of them. The sample has about 43,000 clones, about 95% seen once; the top ten hold roughly 1.6%. The CDR3 runs to 14 residues. V gave up 0 bases and J gave up 3 bases, with 9 bases separating them. Germline CDR1 SEHNR, CDR2 FQNEAQ (reference sequence). The rearrangement uses TRBV7-9 and TRBJ2-7; D not certain. Sequences were derived from PBMCs, sampled about 350 days after intestinal transplant. The receptor's source is a human patient who received an intestinal transplant, so some T cells may come from the graft donor. CDR3 protein: CASSLAGTNYEQYF. Written as DNA, the CDR3 is TGTGCCAGCAGCTTAGCGGGAACCAACTACGAGCAGTACTTC.